This entry lists 18 T cell receptor beta chains sequenced from one sample in a study of human T cells and chemical hapten exposure. The sample's time point: healthy volunteer bleed at 6 weeks. Someone pulled total RNA out of unfractionated whole blood. TCRdb fed the RACE reads into MiXCR, producing one record per CDR3 protein. The sample carries 35,000 to 50,000 distinct CDR3 sequences, 3.5% to 4% recorded once. Sequencing was carried out using whole blood. The receptors stem from a human donor in good health. Some clones in this sample may be carry-over from other donors' samples.

This clonotype was counted at least ten times. The chain combines TRBV2 with TRBJ2-7, with TRBD2 matching 9 bases. Germline V CDR1 and CDR2: SNHLY, FYNNEI. J gave up 2 bases and V 6 bases, and 11 bases lay outside the gene matches. CDR3 length: 16 residues. This CDR3 is CASSAGGLAGTYEQYF. For the CDR3, the DNA is TGTGCCAGCAGCGCCGGAGGGCTAGCGGGGACCTACGAGCAGTACTTC.

This clonotype was counted between two and nine times. The chain carries TRBV5-5 and TRBJ2-7; tentative D call: TRBD2 (5 bases). The CDR3 has 14 residues. Per the germline V gene, CDR1 is SGHKS and CDR2 is YYEKEE (reference sequence). V was shortened by 5 bases and J by 3 bases, with 15 bases between the two germline ends. In nucleotides, the CDR3 is TGTGCCAGCAGTTCAGATAGCGAATACTACGAGCAGTACTTC. Protein: CASSSDSEYYEQYF.

This clonotype was found many times. The J gene is TRBJ2-7, the V gene TRBV20-1, with D possibly TRBD2 on 5 matching bases. V lost 8 bases and J lost 4, with 18 bases in between. Looked up from germline, CDR1 is DFQATT and CDR2 is SNEGSKA (reference sequence). The CDR3 length is 13 residues. CDR3 sequence reads: CSTRLSPGYEQYF. The CDR3, as DNA: TGCAGTACAAGACTGTCCCCGGGGTACGAGCAGTACTTC.

This clonotype was seen more than once but under ten times. This chain links TRBV10-3 with TRBJ2-7, with 10 bases that match TRBD2. The CDR3 spans 14 residues. V trimming: 11 bases; J trimming: 6 bases; junction bases outside the gene matches: 13. Germline V lookup: CDR1 ENHRY, CDR2 SYGVKD. CDR3 bases: TGTGCCGTGGGCCTGGGACTAGCGCAAGGCGAGCAGTACTTC. Translating it yields CAVGLGLAQGEQYF.

This clonotype was seen at least ten times. This chain joins TRBV5-1 and TRBJ1-2; D is perhaps TRBD1 (5 bases). CDR3 length equals 16 residues. Trimming stripped 2 bases from V and 6 bases from J, with 20 bases between. Germline CDR1 SGHRS, CDR2 YFSETQ. CDR3 sequence (DNA): TGCGCCAGCAGCTTTTGGTCCCGCGGGACCCAAGATGGCTACACCTTC. Translated, it gives CASSFWSRGTQDGYTF.

In this sample, this clonotype turned up a few times. The rearrangement links TRBV7-2 to TRBJ2-6, with 11 bases lining up with TRBD1. The CDR3 covers 18 residues. The germline V gene has CDR1 SGHTA and CDR2 FQGNSA. J lost 2 bases, V lost 5 bases, and 8 bases had no gene match. This chain's CDR3 is CASSPQAGQGAGANVLTF. For the CDR3, the DNA is TGTGCCAGCAGCCCCCAAGCGGGACAGGGGGCTGGGGCCAACGTCCTGACTTTC. Full variable domain (rest looked up from reference TRBV7-2 and TRBJ2-6): GAGVSQSPSNKVTEKGKDVELRCDPISGHTALYWYRQSLGQGLEFLIYFQGNSAPDKSGLPSDRFSAERTGGSVSTLTIQRTQQEDSAVYLCASSPQAGQGAGANVLTFGAGSRLTVL.

The table lists this clonotype with many counts. V usage is TRBV27 and J usage is TRBJ2-1; 9 bases are a match to TRBD2. This CDR3 spans 14 amino acids. V shed 7 bases, J shed 1 base, and the junction held 2 bases outside the gene matches. Germline CDR1 and CDR2: MNHEY and SMNVEV (reference sequence). The CDR3 DNA reads as TGTGCCAGCACAAGCGGGAGGTCCTACAATGAGCAGTTCTTC. This sequence encodes CASTSGRSYNEQFF.

This clonotype came up many times. The rearrangement uses TRBV19 and TRBJ2-1; TRBD2 matches 7 bases. The V gene end was trimmed by 9 bases and the J gene end by 6 bases; junction bases not matched to a gene: 8. The germline CDR1 and CDR2 sequences are LNHDA and SQIVND (reference sequence). This CDR3 has 13 amino acids. The CDR3 sequence is CASRIRGVNEQFF. CDR3 sequence (DNA): TGTGCCAGCAGGATCCGGGGGGTCAATGAGCAGTTCTTC.

This clonotype was detected a few times. This chain connects TRBV3-1 to TRBJ2-1, with unresolved D. V lost 5 bases, J lost 6 bases, and 11 bases lay in between. CDR3 size: 13 residues. CDR1 is LGHDT, CDR2 YNNKEL, per germline (reference sequence). The CDR3 nucleotides read TGTGCCAGCAGCTTGACTCCCCGCAATGAGCAGTTCTTC. Translating gives CASSLTPRNEQFF.

This clonotype has at least ten counts. The chain combines TRBV20-1 with TRBJ1-2; D possibly corresponds to TRBD1 (6 bases). The CDR3 has 14 residues. Germline V gene lookup returns CDR1 DFQATT and CDR2 SNEGSKA (reference sequence). The V gene lost 3 bases and the J gene lost 9 bases, with 20 bases spanning the gap. The CDR3 region is CSASYGGAGLSYTF. CDR3 nucleotide sequence: TGCAGTGCTAGTTATGGGGGCGCTGGGTTAAGCTACACCTTC.

This clonotype was recorded many times. The CDR3 protein is CATSDLSVRASTDTQYF. CDR3 sequence (DNA): TGTGCCACCAGTGATTTGTCCGTCAGGGCGAGCACAGATACGCAGTATTTT. The rearrangement joins TRBV24-1 to TRBJ2-3, with D possibly TRBD1 on 5 matching bases. The CDR3 loop spans 17 amino acids. The V end lost 0 bases, the J end lost 0 bases, and 12 bases lay between the germline ends. Germline V gene sequence: CDR1 KGHDR, CDR2 SFDVKD.

This clonotype appeared many times. For the CDR3, the DNA is TGCAGCGTTGTCCCTAACACCGGGGAGCTGTTTTTT. This sequence encodes CSVVPNTGELFF. This rearrangement joins TRBV29-1 to TRBJ2-2; D is undetermined. The germline V gene has CDR1 SQVTM and CDR2 ANQGSEA. The V end was cut by 4 bases, the J end by 2 bases, with 5 bases between. This CDR3 is built from 12 residues.

The chain joins TRBV5-1 to TRBJ2-2; D call uncertain. V gave up 6 bases and J gave up 1 base, with 4 bases separating them. The CDR3 runs 12 residues. Germline assignment: CDR1 SGHRS and CDR2 YFSETQ. Here the CDR3 DNA reads TGCGCCAGCACCCTGAACACCGGGGAGCTGTTTTTT. Protein sequence: CASTLNTGELFF.

The chain joins TRBV6-6 to TRBJ2-7; 10 bases match TRBD1. V lost 5 bases and J lost 3; bases outside the gene matches: 10. This CDR3 contains 16 residues. Germline assignment: CDR1 MNHNY and CDR2 SVGAGI (reference sequence). This CDR3 is CASSSTGTGVFYEQYF. The CDR3 DNA follows: TGTGCCAGCAGTAGTACCGGGACAGGGGTCTTCTACGAGCAGTACTTC.

This clonotype was found a few times. This chain links TRBV10-3 with TRBJ2-7, with D uncertain. V dropped 5 bases and J dropped 2 bases, with 16 bases sitting between them. The CDR3 runs to 15 residues. Germline assignment: CDR1 ENHRY and CDR2 SYGVKD. DNA of the CDR3: TGTGCCATCAGTCGAACCTCGAAATTCCCCTACGAGCAGTACTTC. This sequence encodes CAISRTSKFPYEQYF.

The chain has TRBV13 and TRBJ2-2; 14 bases line up with TRBD2. Germline values: CDR1 PRHDT, CDR2 FYEKMQ (reference sequence). The CDR3 spans 16 residues. The V and J ends lost 5 bases and 6 bases, in that order; junction bases with no gene match: 5. The CDR3 spells CASSPRLAGGPGELFF. CDR3 bases: TGTGCCAGCAGCCCACGACTAGCGGGAGGGCCCGGGGAGCTGTTTTTT. The full variable domain, in which reference TRBV13 and TRBJ2-2 provide the parts outside the CDR3, is AAGVIQSPRHLIKEKRETATLKCYPIPRHDTVYWYQQGPGQDPQFLISFYEKMQSDKGSIPDRFSAQQFSDYHSELNMSSLELGDSALYFCASSPRLAGGPGELFFGEGSRLTVL.

The genes are TRBV29-1 and TRBJ1-4, with 8 bases aligning to TRBD1. Trimming cost V 4 bases and J 8 bases; bases outside gene matches: 3. The V gene's germline CDR1 is SQVTM and CDR2 ANQGSEA. The CDR3 has 12 amino acids. The DNA of the CDR3 is TGCAGCGTTGGGACAGGGCGAGAAAAACTGTTTTTT. It codes for CSVGTGREKLFF.

This clonotype was recorded at least ten times. The chain combines TRBV7-9 with TRBJ2-7; D is perhaps TRBD1 (6 bases). Germline CDR1 SEHNR, CDR2 FQNEAQ (reference sequence). This CDR3 is 16 amino acids long. V dropped 5 bases and J dropped 7 bases, with 24 bases sitting between them. The CDR3 loop reads CASSLPGHEGMMEQYF. CDR3 DNA sequence: TGTGCCAGCAGCCTACCGGGACACGAGGGGATGATGGAGCAGTACTTC. Complete variable domain (other parts from reference TRBV7-9 and TRBJ2-7): DTGVSQNPRHKITKRGQNVTFRCDPISEHNRLYWYRQTLGQGPEFLTYFQNEAQLEKSRLLSDRFSAERPKGSFSTLEIQRTEQGDSAMYLCASSLPGHEGMMEQYFGPGTRLTVT.